This T cell receptor beta chain derives from a study of shared clonotypes between healthy human individuals. V lost 4 bases and J lost 3, with 5 bases in between. Germline assignment: CDR1 SGDLS and CDR2 YYNGEE. The CDR3 is 11 amino acids. Division of CD4+ cells produced a CD45RA+ naive subset and a CD45RA-negative memory subset. This clone was picked up one time. Its antigen is not known. The method was immunoSEQ multiplex PCR; TCRdb's version includes in-frame clones alone and lacks a portion of them. The repertoire consists of hundreds of thousands of clones, with approximately 74% occurring once and the leading ten covering approximately 1.8%. The study's findings and limits: Unshared clonotypes carried lower generation probabilities than those common to all four donors. Naive subsets, compared against memory subsets, generally had larger estimated richness values. Clonotype sharing among donors was thought likely to change with sequencing depth.

The chain carries TRBV9 and TRBJ2-7; D is ambiguous. Input material: memory CD4+ T cells sorted from blood. Subset specified: CD45RA-negative fraction. The TCR was taken from a woman in her twenties or thirties in good health. CDR3 DNA: TGTGCCAGCAGCATTAACTACGAGCAGTACTTC. Translated: CASSINYEQYF.